This entry features one T cell receptor beta chain sequence. Antigen: not known. TCRdb re-called the 5' RACE reads and shows each CDR3 protein once, DNA omitted. This sample's table has more than 300,000 distinct CDR3 sequences. Per the germline V gene, CDR1 is DFQATT and CDR2 is SNEGSKA (reference sequence). This CDR3 is 12 amino acids long. The entry originates in a study of monozygotic twins with inflammatory bowel disease. General study findings and limits: The data did not back a single strong IBD-associated clonotype or signal. Differing T cell subtypes remained indistinguishable.

The rearrangement joins TRBV20-1 to TRBJ2-3. The sequencing input was blood. This receptor was taken from a human donor with ulcerative colitis or Crohn's disease, or a healthy co-twin of an affected twin (not recorded which). The CDR3 spells CSAPYLTDTQYF.